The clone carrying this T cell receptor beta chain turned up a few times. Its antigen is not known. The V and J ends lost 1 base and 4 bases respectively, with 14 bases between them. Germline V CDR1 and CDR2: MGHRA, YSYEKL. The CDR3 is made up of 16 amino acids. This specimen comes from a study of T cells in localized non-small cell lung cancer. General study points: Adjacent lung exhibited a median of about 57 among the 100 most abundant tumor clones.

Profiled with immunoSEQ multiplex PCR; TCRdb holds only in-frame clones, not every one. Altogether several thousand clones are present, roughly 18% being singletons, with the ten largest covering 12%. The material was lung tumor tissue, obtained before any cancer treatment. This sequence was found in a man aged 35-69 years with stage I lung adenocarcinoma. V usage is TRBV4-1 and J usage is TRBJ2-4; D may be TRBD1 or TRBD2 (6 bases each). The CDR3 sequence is CASSQVGGREKNIQYF. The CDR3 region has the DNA TGCGCCAGCAGCCAAGTTGGGGGGCGCGAAAAAAACATTCAGTACTTC.